These T cell receptor beta chains were read from a single sample in a study of blood T cells in healthy people across ages. TCRdb re-called the 5' RACE reads with MiXCR, one entry per CDR3 protein. The sample holds about 700,000 distinct CDR3 sequences, less than 40% seen once. The sequencing input was blood. The source of these receptors is a woman over 75 in good health. CDR3s include the opening cysteine and the closing phenylalanine or tryptophan. The order of the fields is clone size, J gene, V gene, CDR3 protein. Rows may omit the clone size; those that give it use once, few, many or a size class.

clone_size: .
j_call: TRBJ1-2
v_call: TRBV27
cdr3_aa: CAGSLDRDYGYTF

clone_size: .
j_call: TRBJ2-1
v_call: TRBV27
cdr3_aa: CASSFERREQFF

clone_size: few
j_call: TRBJ2-2
v_call: TRBV3-1
cdr3_aa: CASSQGGGNTGELFF

clone_size: few
j_call: TRBJ1-1
v_call: TRBV6-1
cdr3_aa: CASSVRHANTEAFF

clone_size: .
j_call: TRBJ1-1
v_call: TRBV4-1
cdr3_aa: CATRGQGWTEAFF

clone_size: .
j_call: TRBJ2-7
v_call: TRBV7-9
cdr3_aa: CASSLSTEQYF

clone_size: .
j_call: TRBJ1-1
v_call: TRBV5-5
cdr3_aa: CASSFSITEAFF

clone_size: .
j_call: TRBJ2-5
v_call: TRBV7-8
cdr3_aa: CASSLGTVQEAQYF

clone_size: .
j_call: .
v_call: TRBV6-1
cdr3_aa: CASRPLERARTYNEQYF

clone_size: .
j_call: TRBJ1-4
v_call: TRBV5-1
cdr3_aa: CASSLEGTALEKLFF

clone_size: .
j_call: TRBJ1-4
v_call: TRBV28
cdr3_aa: CASSERGGNNEKLFF

clone_size: once
j_call: TRBJ1-5
v_call: TRBV6-6
cdr3_aa: CASSSGQPNQSQHF

clone_size: .
j_call: TRBJ1-1
v_call: TRBV7-9
cdr3_aa: CAGSLNGQGQAFF

clone_size: .
j_call: TRBJ2-5
v_call: TRBV5-1
cdr3_aa: CASSVYSGGQETQYF

clone_size: .
j_call: TRBJ2-1
v_call: TRBV12-3/TRBV12-4
cdr3_aa: CASSPLAGGYNGQFF

clone_size: many
j_call: TRBJ2-5
v_call: TRBV11-2
cdr3_aa: CASSSMGQGAKTQYF

clone_size: many
j_call: TRBJ1-2
v_call: TRBV5-1
cdr3_aa: CASSSHGAGRGYTF

clone_size: many
j_call: TRBJ2-5
v_call: TRBV19
cdr3_aa: CASSRDSRQETQYF

clone_size: many
j_call: TRBJ2-3
v_call: TRBV20-1
cdr3_aa: CSARPRGTDTQYF

clone_size: few
j_call: TRBJ1-1
v_call: TRBV7-9
cdr3_aa: CASSQNRFMNTEAFF

clone_size: many
j_call: TRBJ2-5
v_call: TRBV20-1
cdr3_aa: CSARDHRGQETQYF

clone_size: many
j_call: TRBJ2-5
v_call: TRBV20-1
cdr3_aa: CSAHLMGGDQETQYF

clone_size: .
j_call: TRBJ1-6
v_call: TRBV6-1
cdr3_aa: CASTRGQGRNSPLHF

clone_size: .
j_call: TRBJ1-5
v_call: TRBV20-1
cdr3_aa: CSAEAGDQPQHF

clone_size: many
j_call: TRBJ2-5
v_call: TRBV7-2
cdr3_aa: CASSLLGQREETQYF

clone_size: many
j_call: TRBJ2-3
v_call: TRBV5-1
cdr3_aa: CASSPIGTRTDTQYF

clone_size: few
j_call: TRBJ2-7
v_call: TRBV7-2
cdr3_aa: CASSVQGPSYEQYF

clone_size: many
j_call: TRBJ2-1
v_call: TRBV7-2
cdr3_aa: CASSSRGSLYNEQFF

clone_size: .
j_call: TRBJ2-2
v_call: TRBV4-2
cdr3_aa: CASSPSAGELFF

clone_size: many
j_call: TRBJ2-3
v_call: TRBV7-2
cdr3_aa: CASSRDTQYF

clone_size: many
j_call: TRBJ2-1
v_call: TRBV3-1
cdr3_aa: CASSPGTGANEQFF

clone_size: many
j_call: TRBJ2-1
v_call: TRBV6-6
cdr3_aa: CASSYPVGRGGQNEQFF

clone_size: many
j_call: TRBJ2-5
v_call: TRBV4-1
cdr3_aa: CANSQEGRDQETQYF

clone_size: many
j_call: TRBJ2-5
v_call: TRBV28
cdr3_aa: CASSPGRGGPTKQETQYF

clone_size: many
j_call: TRBJ2-3
v_call: TRBV5-6
cdr3_aa: CASSFGLAEDTQYF

clone_size: .
j_call: TRBJ1-1
v_call: TRBV28
cdr3_aa: CASKVGGSEAFF

clone_size: many
j_call: TRBJ2-4
v_call: TRBV20-1
cdr3_aa: CSARGTGMKNIQYF

clone_size: once
j_call: TRBJ2-4
v_call: TRBV7-9
cdr3_aa: CASSLDRGLLAKNIQYF

clone_size: .
j_call: TRBJ2-1
v_call: TRBV5-1
cdr3_aa: CASEAGGRYNEQFF

clone_size: many
j_call: TRBJ2-7
v_call: TRBV20-1
cdr3_aa: CSARPGATRWSSYEQYF

clone_size: few
j_call: TRBJ1-4
v_call: TRBV3-1
cdr3_aa: CASSRFSTGPNEKLFF

clone_size: .
j_call: TRBJ2-1
v_call: TRBV12-3/TRBV12-4
cdr3_aa: CASSTQRVEQFF

clone_size: .
j_call: TRBJ1-2
v_call: TRBV30
cdr3_aa: CAWRFSQSGYTF

clone_size: many
j_call: TRBJ2-7
v_call: TRBV10-3
cdr3_aa: CAISERTVDAYEQYF

clone_size: .
j_call: TRBJ2-7
v_call: TRBV9
cdr3_aa: CASSLGSLAGAGEQYF

clone_size: few
j_call: TRBJ1-2
v_call: TRBV2
cdr3_aa: CASRQVIYGYTF

clone_size: once
j_call: TRBJ1-2
v_call: TRBV20-1
cdr3_aa: CSAGEGGYGYTF

clone_size: once
j_call: TRBJ2-1
v_call: TRBV12-3/TRBV12-4
cdr3_aa: CASSSRGMGNNEQFF

clone_size: many
j_call: TRBJ2-7
v_call: TRBV3-1
cdr3_aa: CASSQELVAGSYEQYF

clone_size: .
j_call: TRBJ1-1
v_call: TRBV29-1
cdr3_aa: CSAIVTEAFF

clone_size: many
j_call: TRBJ2-7
v_call: TRBV28
cdr3_aa: CASTRDSFYEQYF

clone_size: many
j_call: TRBJ2-5
v_call: TRBV7-2
cdr3_aa: CASSYPHQETQYF

clone_size: many
j_call: TRBJ2-1
v_call: TRBV5-1
cdr3_aa: CASSRDRLTNEQFF

clone_size: .
j_call: TRBJ1-2
v_call: TRBV28
cdr3_aa: CASTRTPTGPVFYGYTF

clone_size: many
j_call: TRBJ1-5
v_call: TRBV6-5
cdr3_aa: CASSYSSAESNQPQHF